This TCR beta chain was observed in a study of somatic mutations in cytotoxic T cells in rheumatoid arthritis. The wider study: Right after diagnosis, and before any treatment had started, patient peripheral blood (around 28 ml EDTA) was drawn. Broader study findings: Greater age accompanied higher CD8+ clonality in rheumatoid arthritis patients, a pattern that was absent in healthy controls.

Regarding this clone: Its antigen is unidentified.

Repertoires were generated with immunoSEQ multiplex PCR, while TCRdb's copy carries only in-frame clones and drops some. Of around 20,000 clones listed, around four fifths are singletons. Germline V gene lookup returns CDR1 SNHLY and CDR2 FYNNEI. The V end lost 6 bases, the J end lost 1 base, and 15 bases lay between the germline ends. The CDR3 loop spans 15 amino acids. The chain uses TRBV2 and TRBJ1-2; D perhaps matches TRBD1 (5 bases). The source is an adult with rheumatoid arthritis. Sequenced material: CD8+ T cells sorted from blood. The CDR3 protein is CASRTGHWDNYGYTF. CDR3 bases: TGTGCCAGCAGGACTGGACATTGGGATAACTATGGCTACACCTTC.